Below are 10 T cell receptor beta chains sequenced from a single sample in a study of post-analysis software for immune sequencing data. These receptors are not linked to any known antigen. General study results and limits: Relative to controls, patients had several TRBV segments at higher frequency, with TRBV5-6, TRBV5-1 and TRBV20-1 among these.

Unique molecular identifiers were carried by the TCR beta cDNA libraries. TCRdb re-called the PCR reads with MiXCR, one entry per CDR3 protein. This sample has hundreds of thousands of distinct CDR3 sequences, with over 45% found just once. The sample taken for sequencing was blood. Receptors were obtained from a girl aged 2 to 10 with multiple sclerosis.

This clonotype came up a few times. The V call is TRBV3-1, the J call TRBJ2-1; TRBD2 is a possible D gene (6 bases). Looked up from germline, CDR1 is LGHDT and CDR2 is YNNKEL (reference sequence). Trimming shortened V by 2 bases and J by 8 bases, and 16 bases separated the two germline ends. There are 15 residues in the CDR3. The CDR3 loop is CASSQFSTSRHEQFF. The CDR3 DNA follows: TGTGCCAGCAGCCAATTTTCAACTAGCCGCCATGAGCAGTTCTTC.

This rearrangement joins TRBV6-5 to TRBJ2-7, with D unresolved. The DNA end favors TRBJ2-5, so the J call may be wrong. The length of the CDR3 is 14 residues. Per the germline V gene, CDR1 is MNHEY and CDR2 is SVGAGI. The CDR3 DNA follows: TGTGCCAGCACTCCTAGGTCCCACGGGGAGACCCAGTACTTC. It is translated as CASTPRSHGETQYF.

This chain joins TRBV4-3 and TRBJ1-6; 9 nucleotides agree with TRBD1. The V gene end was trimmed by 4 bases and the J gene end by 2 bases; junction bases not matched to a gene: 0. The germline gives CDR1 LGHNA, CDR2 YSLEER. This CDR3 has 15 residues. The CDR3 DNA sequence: TGCGCCAGCAGCCGGGACAGGGCCTATAATTCACCCCTCCACTTT. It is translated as CASSRDRAYNSPLHF.

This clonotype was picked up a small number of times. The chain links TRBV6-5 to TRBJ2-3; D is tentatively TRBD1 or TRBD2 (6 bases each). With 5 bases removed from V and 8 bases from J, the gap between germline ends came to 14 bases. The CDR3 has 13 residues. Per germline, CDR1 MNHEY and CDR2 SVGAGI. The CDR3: CASSTPGGGTQYF. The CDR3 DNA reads TGTGCCAGCAGTACCCCCGGGGGCGGTACGCAGTATTTT.

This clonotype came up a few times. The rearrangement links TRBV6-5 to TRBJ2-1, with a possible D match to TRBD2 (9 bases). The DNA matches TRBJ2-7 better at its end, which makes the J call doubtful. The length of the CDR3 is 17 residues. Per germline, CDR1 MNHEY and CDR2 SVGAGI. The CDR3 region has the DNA TGTGCCAGCAGTTTCCTAGCGGGGACAGGCTCCTACAATGAGCAGTACTTC. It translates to CASSFLAGTGSYNEQYF.

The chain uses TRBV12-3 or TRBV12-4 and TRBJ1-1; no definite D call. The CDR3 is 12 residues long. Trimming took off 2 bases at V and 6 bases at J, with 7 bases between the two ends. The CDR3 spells CASSLLSAEAFF. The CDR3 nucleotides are TGTGCCAGCAGTTTACTCAGCGCTGAAGCTTTCTTT.

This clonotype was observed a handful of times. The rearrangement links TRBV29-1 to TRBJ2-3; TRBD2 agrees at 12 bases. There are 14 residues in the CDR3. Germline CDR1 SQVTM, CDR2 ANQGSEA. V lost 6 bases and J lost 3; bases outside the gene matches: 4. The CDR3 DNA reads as TGCAGCGTACCACTAGCGGGAGGTACAGATACGCAGTATTTT. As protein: CSVPLAGGTDTQYF.

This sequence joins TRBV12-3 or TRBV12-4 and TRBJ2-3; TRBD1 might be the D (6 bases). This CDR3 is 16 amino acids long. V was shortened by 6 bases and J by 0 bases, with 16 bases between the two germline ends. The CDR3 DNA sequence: TGTGCCAGCAGACAATCACGGACAGAGAGCACAGATACGCAGTATTTT. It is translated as CASRQSRTESTDTQYF.

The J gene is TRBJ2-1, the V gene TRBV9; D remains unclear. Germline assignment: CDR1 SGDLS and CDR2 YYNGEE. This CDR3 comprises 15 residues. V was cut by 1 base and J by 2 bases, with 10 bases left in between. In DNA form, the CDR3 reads TGTGCCAGCAGCGTATCCCCAGCGACCTACAATGAGCAGTTCTTC. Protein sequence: CASSVSPATYNEQFF.

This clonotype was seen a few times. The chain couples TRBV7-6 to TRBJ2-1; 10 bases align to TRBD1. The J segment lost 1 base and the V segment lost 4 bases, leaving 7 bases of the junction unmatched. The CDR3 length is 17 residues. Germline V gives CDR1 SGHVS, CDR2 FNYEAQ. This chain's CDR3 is CASSSRTGGESYNEQFF. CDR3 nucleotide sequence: TGTGCCAGCAGCTCGCGGACAGGGGGGGAGTCCTACAATGAGCAGTTCTTC.